This T cell receptor (beta chain) came from a study of T cells in tuberculosis (dated by TCRdb to 2017 to 2018). Study-wide context: The study combined CD1B tetramers and high-throughput TCR immunosequencing to characterize T cells specific for the mycobacterial lipid antigen glucose monomycolate (GMM). IGRA-negative adolescents, IGRA-positive adolescents with latent tuberculosis and adults with active tuberculosis, ten per group, were compared in a South African clinical cohort. Points the paper makes about the study in general: With the diverse GMM-specific repertoire as input, a classifier achieved roughly 90% accuracy (AUROC about 0.93), whereas GEM motif frequencies as input gave roughly 70% accuracy. Which clinical samples got chosen depended on the availability of cryopreserved specimens, and the active tuberculosis cases were adults, whereas the controls were adolescents. The smaller NN-distances were partly driven by shorter CDR3-alpha lengths in active tuberculosis patients, and the difference for TCR-beta did not reach statistical significance. Active tuberculosis TCR-alpha repertoires showed smaller mean NN-distances to GMM-specific TCRs than IGRA-negative controls, suggesting clonal expansion of these TCRs.

To note about this clone: What antigen it recognizes has not been identified. The input lacks base qualities; no much larger clone sits a single base away.

TCR libraries were generated with the immunoSEQ multiplex PCR assay, using TCR-beta and/or TCR-alpha/delta assays for each sample. The amplified TCR libraries were sequenced on the Illumina high-throughput platform. The study's own analysis went as follows. Clustering and dimensionality reduction relied on pairwise TCRdist distances among GMM-specific receptors from T cells that were either sorted ex vivo or expanded in vitro. Each clinical repertoire was assigned a mean NN-distance score, defined as the average TCRdist to the nearest 10% of tetramer-positive reference sequences. GEM TCR motif frequency was calculated as the fraction of unique TCRs that matched known GEM sequences in V/J usage and CDR3 length. Linear discriminant analysis with leave-one-out cross-validation, implemented in scikit-learn, was used to classify active tuberculosis. Held by TCRdb, this immuneACCESS table contains in-frame sequences only and omits some clones. Under half of the omission traces to an unresolved V gene where checked; the cause of the rest is unknown. That table is the source of V, J and clone size, and D and trimming were worked out from the DNA. In all, the sample holds about 44,000 clones, and about 96% of those were seen once. Around 7% of the sample goes to the ten largest clones.

The germline V gene yields KGHSH for CDR1 and LQKENI for CDR2. V ends up 6 bases short and J 6 bases short, with an unmatched junction base count of 6. The CDR3 runs 14 residues from the cysteine to the phenylalanine. Just the 42-base CDR3 DNA is kept, in frame starting at base 1. At study entry, adolescents were screened for latent tuberculosis infection by tuberculin skin test and QuantiFERON-TB GOLD In-Tube IGRA. Immunosequencing of unsorted cryopreserved PBMC covered, on average, approximately 100,000 T cells per clinical donor. Eleven high schools in the Worcester region of the Western Cape, South Africa, served as enrollment sites for adolescents aged 12 to 18 years. Approximately 10 adolescents infected with M. tuberculosis and around 10 uninfected adolescents were chosen and matched for age and sex. PBMC from adolescents were isolated by density centrifugation from freshly drawn heparinized blood and were then cryopreserved.

The sequence was obtained from a donor between 10 and 29 years old with latent tuberculosis or without tuberculosis infection. Recombination joined TRBV18 with TRBJ2-2, with 8 bases matching TRBD1. Specimen: PBMCs. CDR3 reads: CASSRDRRSGELFF. The nucleotides are TGTGCCAGCTCTCGGGACAGGCGGTCCGGGGAGCTGTTTTTT.